This TCR beta chain was sequenced in a study of response to subunit inactivated influenza vaccine. Study outcomes and limitations: There was a suggestion from the authors that each seasonal influenza vaccination recruits few new T cells.

TCRdb called the RT-PCR reads again in MiXCR, with one record for every CDR3 protein. The table has hundreds of thousands of distinct CDR3 sequences, approximately 7.7% seen once. From germline, CDR1 is DFQATT and CDR2 SNEGSKA (reference sequence). This CDR3 contains 15 residues. V shed 5 bases and J 0 bases; nucleotides not matched to a gene: 7. This clonotype was observed a handful of times. The antigen is not known. The material was PBMCs from blood, obtained roughly 24 months after vaccination. This clonotype was obtained from a man between 50 and 75 years old who received an inactivated influenza vaccine. The chain combines TRBV20-1 with TRBJ2-1, with 7 positions matching TRBD2. CDR3 protein: CSARRGGSSYNEQFF. The CDR3 coding sequence is TGCAGTGCTCGACGGGGCGGGAGCTCCTACAATGAGCAGTTCTTC.